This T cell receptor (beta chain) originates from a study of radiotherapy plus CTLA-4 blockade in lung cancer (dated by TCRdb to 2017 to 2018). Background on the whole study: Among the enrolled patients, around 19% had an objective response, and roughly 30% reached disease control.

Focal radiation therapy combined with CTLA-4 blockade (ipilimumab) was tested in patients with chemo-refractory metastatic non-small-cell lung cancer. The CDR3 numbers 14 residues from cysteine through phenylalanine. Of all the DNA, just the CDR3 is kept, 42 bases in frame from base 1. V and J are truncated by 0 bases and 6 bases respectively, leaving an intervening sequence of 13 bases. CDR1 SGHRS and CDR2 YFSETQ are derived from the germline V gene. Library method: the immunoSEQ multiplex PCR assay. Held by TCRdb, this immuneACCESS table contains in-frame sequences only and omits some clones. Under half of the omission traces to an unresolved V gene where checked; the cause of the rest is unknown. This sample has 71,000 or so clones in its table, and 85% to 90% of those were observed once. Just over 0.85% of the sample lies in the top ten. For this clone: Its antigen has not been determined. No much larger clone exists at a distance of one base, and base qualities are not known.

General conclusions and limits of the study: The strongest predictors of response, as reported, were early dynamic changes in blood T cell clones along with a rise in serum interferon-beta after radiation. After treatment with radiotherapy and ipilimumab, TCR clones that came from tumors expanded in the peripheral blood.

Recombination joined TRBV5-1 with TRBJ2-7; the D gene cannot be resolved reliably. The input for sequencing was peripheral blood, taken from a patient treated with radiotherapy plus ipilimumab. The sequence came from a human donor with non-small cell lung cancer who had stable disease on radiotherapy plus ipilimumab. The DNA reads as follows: TGCGCCAGCAGCTTGGTGGGTGGTGGGTCCGAGCAGTACTTC. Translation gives CASSLVGGGSEQYF.